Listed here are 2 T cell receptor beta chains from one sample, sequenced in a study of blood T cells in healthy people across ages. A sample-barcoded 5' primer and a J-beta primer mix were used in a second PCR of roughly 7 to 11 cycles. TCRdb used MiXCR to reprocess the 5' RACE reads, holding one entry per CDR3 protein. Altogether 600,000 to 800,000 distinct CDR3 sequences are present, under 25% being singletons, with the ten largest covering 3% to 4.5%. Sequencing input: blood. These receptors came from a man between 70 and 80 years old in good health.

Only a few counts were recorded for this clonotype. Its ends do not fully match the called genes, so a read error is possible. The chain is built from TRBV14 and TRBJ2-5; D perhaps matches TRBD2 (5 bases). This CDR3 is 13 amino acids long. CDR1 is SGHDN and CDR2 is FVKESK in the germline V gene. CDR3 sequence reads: CASSQDHKGEQSF. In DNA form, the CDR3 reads TGTGCCAGCAGCCAAGATCATAAGGGAGAGCAGTCCTTC.

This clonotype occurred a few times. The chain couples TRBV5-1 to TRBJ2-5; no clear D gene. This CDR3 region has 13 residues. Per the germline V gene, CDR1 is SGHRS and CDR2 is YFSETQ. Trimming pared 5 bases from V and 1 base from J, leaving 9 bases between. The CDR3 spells CASSGQLQETQYF. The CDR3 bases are TGCGCCAGCAGTGGGCAGCTCCAAGAGACCCAGTACTTC.